The clone carrying this TCR beta chain has more than one count but fewer than ten. What it binds is unknown. These data originate in a study of blood T cells in healthy people across ages. V lost 5 bases to trimming and J lost 5 bases; unmatched junction nucleotides: 8. Germline assignment: CDR1 DFQATT and CDR2 SNEGSKA (reference sequence). This CDR3 spans 13 amino acids. Findings of the study overall: Among long-lived donors, naive CD4+ cells were more numerous and diversity higher than in aged donors. The diversity estimates, figures obtained from one million T cells, were considered underestimates. The unsorted PBMCs prevented any conclusive comparison of naive versus antigen-experienced cells.

The second PCR ran about 6 to 11 cycles with a sample-barcoded 5' primer and J-beta primers. TCRdb independently ran MiXCR on the 5' RACE reads; one entry per CDR3 protein. The sample lists 980,000 or so distinct CDR3 sequences; about 44% were seen once. Each donor supplied ten milliliters of peripheral blood. The sequencing input was blood. This clonotype was obtained from a man aged 30 to 39 in good health. The chain combines TRBV20-1 with TRBJ1-2, with TRBD1 matching over 7 bases. CDR3 in amino acids: CSALPGQSYGYTF. CDR3 bases: TGCAGTGCTCTCCCGGGACAGAGTTATGGCTACACCTTC.